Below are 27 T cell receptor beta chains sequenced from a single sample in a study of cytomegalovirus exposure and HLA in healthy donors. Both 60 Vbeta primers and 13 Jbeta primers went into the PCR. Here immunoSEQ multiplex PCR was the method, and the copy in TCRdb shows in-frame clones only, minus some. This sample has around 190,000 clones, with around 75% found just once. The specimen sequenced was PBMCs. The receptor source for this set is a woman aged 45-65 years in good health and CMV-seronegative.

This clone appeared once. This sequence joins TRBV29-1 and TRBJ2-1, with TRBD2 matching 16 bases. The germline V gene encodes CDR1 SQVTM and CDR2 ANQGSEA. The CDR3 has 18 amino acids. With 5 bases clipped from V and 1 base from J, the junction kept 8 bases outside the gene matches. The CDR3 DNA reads TGCAGCGTTATTACCGGGACTAGCGGGGGGGCTTCCTACAATGAGCAGTTCTTC. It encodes CSVITGTSGGASYNEQFF.

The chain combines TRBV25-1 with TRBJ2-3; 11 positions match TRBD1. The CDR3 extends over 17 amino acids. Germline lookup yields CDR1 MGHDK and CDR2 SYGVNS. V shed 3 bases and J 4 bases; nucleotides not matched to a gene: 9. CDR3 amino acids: CASSESLGQGGSDTQYF. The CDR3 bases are TGTGCCAGCAGTGAGAGTTTGGGACAGGGGGGATCAGATACGCAGTATTTT.

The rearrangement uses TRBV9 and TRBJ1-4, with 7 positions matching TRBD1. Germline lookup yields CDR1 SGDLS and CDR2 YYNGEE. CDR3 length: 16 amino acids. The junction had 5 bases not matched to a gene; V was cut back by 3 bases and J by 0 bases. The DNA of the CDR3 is TGTGCCAGCAGCGCTACGACAGGGACAACTAATGAAAAACTGTTTTTT. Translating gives CASSATTGTTNEKLFF. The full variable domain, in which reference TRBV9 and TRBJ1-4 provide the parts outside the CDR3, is DSGVTQTPKHLITATGQRVTLRCSPRSGDLSVYWYQQSLDQGLQFLIQYYNGEERAKGNILERFSAQQFPDLHSELNLSSLELGDSALYFCASSATTGTTNEKLFFGSGTQLSVL.

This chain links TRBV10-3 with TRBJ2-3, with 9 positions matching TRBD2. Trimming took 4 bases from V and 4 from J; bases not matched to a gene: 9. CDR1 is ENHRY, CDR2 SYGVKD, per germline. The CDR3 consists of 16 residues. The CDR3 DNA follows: TGTGCCATCAGTGCGGCCTTAGCGGGAGTGTCAGATACGCAGTATTTT. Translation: CAISAALAGVSDTQYF.

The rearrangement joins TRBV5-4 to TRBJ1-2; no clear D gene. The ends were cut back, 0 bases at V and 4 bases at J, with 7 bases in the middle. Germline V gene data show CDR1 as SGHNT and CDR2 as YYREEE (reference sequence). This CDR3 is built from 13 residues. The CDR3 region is CASSLDSSYGYTF. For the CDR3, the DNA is TGTGCCAGCAGCTTGGACAGTTCCTATGGCTACACCTTC. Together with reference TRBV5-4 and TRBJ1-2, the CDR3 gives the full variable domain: ETGVTQSPTHLIKTRGQQVTLRCSSQSGHNTVSWYQQALGQGPQFIFQYYREEENGRGNFPPRFSGLQFPNYSSELNVNALELDDSALYLCASSLDSSYGYTFGSGTRLTVV.

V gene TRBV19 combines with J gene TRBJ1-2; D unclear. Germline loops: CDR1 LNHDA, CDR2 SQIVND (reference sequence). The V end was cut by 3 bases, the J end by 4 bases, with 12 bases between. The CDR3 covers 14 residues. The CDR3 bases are TGTGCCAGTAGTATCACTGGAGGAGGCTATGGCTACACCTTC. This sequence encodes CASSITGGGYGYTF.

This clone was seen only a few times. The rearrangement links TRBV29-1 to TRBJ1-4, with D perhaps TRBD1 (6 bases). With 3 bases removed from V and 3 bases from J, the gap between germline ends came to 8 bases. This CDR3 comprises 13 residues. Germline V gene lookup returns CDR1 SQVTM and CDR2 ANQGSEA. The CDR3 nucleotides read TGCAGCGTTGAGGGGGCAGCTAATGAAAAACTGTTTTTT. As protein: CSVEGAANEKLFF.

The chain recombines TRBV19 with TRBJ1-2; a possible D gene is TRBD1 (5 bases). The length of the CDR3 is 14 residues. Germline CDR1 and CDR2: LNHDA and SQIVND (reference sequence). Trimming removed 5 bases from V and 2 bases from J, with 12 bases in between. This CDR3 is CASSSRQYNYGYTF. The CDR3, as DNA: TGTGCCAGTAGTTCCCGACAGTACAACTATGGCTACACCTTC.

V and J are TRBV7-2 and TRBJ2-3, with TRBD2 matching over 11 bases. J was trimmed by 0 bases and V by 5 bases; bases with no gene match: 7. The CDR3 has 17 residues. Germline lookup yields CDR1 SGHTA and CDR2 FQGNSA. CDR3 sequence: CASSRGTSGSSTDTQYF. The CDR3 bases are TGTGCCAGCAGCCGCGGGACTAGCGGATCTAGCACAGATACGCAGTATTTT.

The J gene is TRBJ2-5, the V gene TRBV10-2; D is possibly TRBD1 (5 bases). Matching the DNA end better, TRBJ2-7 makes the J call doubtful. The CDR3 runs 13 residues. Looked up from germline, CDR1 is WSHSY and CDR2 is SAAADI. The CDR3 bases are TGCGCCAGCAGTGACGGCGCTAGGGGCGAGCAGTACTTC. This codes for CASSDGARGEQYF.

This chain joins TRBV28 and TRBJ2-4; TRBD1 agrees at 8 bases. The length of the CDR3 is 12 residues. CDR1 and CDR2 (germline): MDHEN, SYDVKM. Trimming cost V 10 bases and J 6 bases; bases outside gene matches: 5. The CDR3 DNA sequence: TGTGCCACCCAGGGGGCCGCAAACATTCAGTACTTC. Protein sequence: CATQGAANIQYF.

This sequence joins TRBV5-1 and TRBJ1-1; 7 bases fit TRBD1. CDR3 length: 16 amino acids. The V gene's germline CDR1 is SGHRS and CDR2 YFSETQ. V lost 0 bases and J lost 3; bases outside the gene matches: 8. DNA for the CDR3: TGCGCCAGCAGCTTGGCGTGGGGCAGGGGGGACACTGAAGCTTTCTTT. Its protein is CASSLAWGRGDTEAFF. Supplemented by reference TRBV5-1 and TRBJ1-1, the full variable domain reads KAGVTQTPRYLIKTRGQQVTLSCSPISGHRSVSWYQQTPGQGLQFLFEYFSETQRNKGNFPGRFSGRQFSNSRSEMNVSTLELGDSALYLCASSLAWGRGDTEAFFGQGTRLTVV.

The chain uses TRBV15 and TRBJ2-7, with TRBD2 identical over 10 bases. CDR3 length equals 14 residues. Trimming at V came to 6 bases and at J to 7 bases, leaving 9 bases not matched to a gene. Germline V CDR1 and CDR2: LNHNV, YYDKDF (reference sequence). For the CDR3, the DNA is TGTGCCACCAGAGTGACTAGCGGGCAAGGGGAGCAGTACTTC. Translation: CATRVTSGQGEQYF.

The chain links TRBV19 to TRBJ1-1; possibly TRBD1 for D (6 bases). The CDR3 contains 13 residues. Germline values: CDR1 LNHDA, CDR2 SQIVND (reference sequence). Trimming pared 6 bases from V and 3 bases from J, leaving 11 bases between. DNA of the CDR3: TGTGCCAGTAGAGAACAGGGATACACTGAAGCTTTCTTT. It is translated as CASREQGYTEAFF.

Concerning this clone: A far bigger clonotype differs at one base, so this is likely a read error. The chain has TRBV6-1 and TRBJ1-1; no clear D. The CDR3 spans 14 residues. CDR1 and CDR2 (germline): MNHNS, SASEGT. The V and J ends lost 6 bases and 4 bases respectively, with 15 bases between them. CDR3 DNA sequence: TGTGCCAGCAGAAGACTAGACTTGACCACTGAAGCTTTCTTT. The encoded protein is CASRRLDLTTEAFF.

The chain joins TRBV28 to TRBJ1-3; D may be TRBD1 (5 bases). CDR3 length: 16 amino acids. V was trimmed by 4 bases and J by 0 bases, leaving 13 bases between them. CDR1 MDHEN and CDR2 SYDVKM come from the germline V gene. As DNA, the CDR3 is TGTGCCAGCAGTTCCTCCTTCGGGGGCTCTGGAAACACCATATATTTT. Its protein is CASSSSFGGSGNTIYF.

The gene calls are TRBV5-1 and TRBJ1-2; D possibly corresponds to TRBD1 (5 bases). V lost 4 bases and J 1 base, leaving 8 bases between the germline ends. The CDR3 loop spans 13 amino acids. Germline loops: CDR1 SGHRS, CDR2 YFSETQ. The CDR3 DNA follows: TGCGCCAGCAGCGTGACAGTTAACTATGGCTACACCTTC. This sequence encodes CASSVTVNYGYTF.

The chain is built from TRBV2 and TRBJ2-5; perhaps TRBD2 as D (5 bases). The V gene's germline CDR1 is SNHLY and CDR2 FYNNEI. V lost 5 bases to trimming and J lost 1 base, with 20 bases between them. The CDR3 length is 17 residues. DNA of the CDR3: TGTGCCAGCAGTTCACTAGGAAAGAGAAGGAGCCAAGAGACCCAGTACTTC. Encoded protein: CASSSLGKRRSQETQYF.

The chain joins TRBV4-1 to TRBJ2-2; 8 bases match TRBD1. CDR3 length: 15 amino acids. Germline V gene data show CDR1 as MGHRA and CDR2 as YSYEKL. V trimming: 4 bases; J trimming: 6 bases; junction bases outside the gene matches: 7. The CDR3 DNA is TGCGCCAGCAGCCCCAGGGCAGGGGGCCCCGGGGAGCTGTTTTTT. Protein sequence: CASSPRAGGPGELFF.

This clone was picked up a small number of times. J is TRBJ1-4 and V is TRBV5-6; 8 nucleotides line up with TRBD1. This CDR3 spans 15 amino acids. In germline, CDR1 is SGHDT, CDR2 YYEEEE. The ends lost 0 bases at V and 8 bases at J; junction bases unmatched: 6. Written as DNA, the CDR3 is TGTGCCAGCAGCTTGGCCGTGGACAGGGAAGAAAAACTGTTTTTT. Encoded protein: CASSLAVDREEKLFF.

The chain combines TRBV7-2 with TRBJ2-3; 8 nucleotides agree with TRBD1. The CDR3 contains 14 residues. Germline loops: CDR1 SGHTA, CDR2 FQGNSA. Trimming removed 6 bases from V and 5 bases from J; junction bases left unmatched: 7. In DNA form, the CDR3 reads TGTGCCAGCAGTGTAGGACAGGGAATAGATACGCAGTATTTT. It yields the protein CASSVGQGIDTQYF.

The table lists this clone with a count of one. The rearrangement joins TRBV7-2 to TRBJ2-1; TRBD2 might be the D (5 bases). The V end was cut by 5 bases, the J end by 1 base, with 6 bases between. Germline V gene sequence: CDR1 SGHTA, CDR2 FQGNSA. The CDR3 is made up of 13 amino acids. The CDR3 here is CASSPGSYNEQFF. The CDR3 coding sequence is TGTGCCAGCAGCCCGGGGTCCTACAATGAGCAGTTCTTC.

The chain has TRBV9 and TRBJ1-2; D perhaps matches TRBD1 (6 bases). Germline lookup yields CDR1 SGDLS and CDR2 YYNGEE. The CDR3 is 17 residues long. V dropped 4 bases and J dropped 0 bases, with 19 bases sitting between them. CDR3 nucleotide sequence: TGTGCCAGCAGCCCCTTCTCTCAGGGGATATCTAACTATGGCTACACCTTC. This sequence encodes CASSPFSQGISNYGYTF.

The CDR3 reads CASSSPPGDTQYF. The CDR3 DNA is TGTGCCAGCAGCTCCCCCCCGGGAGATACGCAGTATTTT. The genes are TRBV7-8 and TRBJ2-3; D uncertain. Germline V lookup: CDR1 SGHVS, CDR2 FQNEAQ. V gave up 4 bases and J gave up 5 bases, with 10 bases separating them. This CDR3 has 13 amino acids.

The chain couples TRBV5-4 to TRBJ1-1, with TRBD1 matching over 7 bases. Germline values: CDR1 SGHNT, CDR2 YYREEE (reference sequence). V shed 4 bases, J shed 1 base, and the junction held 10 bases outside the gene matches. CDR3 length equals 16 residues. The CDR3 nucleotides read TGTGCCAGCAGCCTGGCAGGGGGACTTCGGAACACTGAAGCTTTCTTT. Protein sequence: CASSLAGGLRNTEAFF.

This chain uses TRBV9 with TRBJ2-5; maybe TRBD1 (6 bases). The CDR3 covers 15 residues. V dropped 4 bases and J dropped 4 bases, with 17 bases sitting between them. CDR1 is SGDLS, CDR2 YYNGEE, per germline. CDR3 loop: CASSPRDTLRETQYF. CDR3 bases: TGTGCCAGCAGCCCACGGGACACCCTTCGAGAGACCCAGTACTTC.

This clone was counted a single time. The DNA for the CDR3 is TGTGCCAGCAGCTTAGGGACTGCCCTCTCCTACGAGCAGTACTTC. Translation gives CASSLGTALSYEQYF. The rearrangement joins TRBV7-9 to TRBJ2-7, with a tentative D call TRBD2 (5 bases). In germline, CDR1 is SEHNR, CDR2 FQNEAQ (reference sequence). CDR3 length: 15 amino acids. V was clipped by 1 base and J by 0 bases, with 10 bases between them. Looking up the rest from reference TRBV7-9 and TRBJ2-7 gives the full variable domain: DTGVSQNPRHKITKRGQNVTFRCDPISEHNRLYWYRQTLGQGPEFLTYFQNEAQLEKSRLLSDRFSAERPKGSFSTLEIQRTEQGDSAMYLCASSLGTALSYEQYFGPGTRLTVT.